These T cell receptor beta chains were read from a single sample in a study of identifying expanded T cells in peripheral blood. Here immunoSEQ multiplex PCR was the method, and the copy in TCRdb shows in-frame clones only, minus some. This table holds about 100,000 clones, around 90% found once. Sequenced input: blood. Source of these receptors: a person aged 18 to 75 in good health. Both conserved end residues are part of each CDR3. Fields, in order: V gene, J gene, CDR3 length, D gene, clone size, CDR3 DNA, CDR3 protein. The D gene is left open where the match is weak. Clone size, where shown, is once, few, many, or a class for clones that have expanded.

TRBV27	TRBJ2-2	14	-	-	TGTGCCAGCAGTTCAACCCCGTACACCGGGGAGCTGTTTTTT	CASSSTPYTGELFF
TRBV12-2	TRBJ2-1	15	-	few	TGTGCAAGGCGTTCGGGGGGAGGGGCCTACAATGAGCAGTTCTTC	CARRSGGGAYNEQFF
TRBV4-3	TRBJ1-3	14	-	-	TGCGCCAGCAGCCCGAGCCGCTCTGGAAACACCATATATTTT	CASSPSRSGNTIYF
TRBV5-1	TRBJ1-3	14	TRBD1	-	TGCGCCAGCAGGTCCGGGACAGGGACAAACACCATATATTTT	CASRSGTGTNTIYF
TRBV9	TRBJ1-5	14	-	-	TGTGCCAGCAGCGTAGGGCAGATTAATCAGCCCCAGCATTTT	CASSVGQINQPQHF
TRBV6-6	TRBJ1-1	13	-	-	TGTGCCAGCAGTTCTCGTATGGGCACTGAAGCTTTCTTT	CASSSRMGTEAFF
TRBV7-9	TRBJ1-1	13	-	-	TGTGCCAGCAGCCGAGAGACGAACACTGAAGCTTTCTTT	CASSRETNTEAFF
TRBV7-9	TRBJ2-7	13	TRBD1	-	TGTGCCAGCAGTTCGGACAGGGGATACGAGCAGTACTTC	CASSSDRGYEQYF
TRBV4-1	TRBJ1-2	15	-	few	TGCGCCAGCAGCCAAGTAGTTGGGGGTAACTATGGCTACACCTTC	CASSQVVGGNYGYTF
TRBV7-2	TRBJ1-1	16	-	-	TGTGCCAGCAGCCTGGCAGTTTGGGGGGCAGGGACTGAAGCTTTCTTT	CASSLAVWGAGTEAFF
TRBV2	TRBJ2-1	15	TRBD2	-	TGTGCCAGCAGACTCGGACTAGCGGGAATCAATGAGCAGTTCTTC	CASRLGLAGINEQFF
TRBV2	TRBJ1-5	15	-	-	TGTGCCAGCAGTGAAACGGGTGGCAGGGCTCGGCCCCAGCATTTT	CASSETGGRARPQHF
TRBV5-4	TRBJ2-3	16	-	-	TGTGCCAGCAGCTTGGGCCTTAGCGGTCGCACAGATACGCAGTATTTT	CASSLGLSGRTDTQYF
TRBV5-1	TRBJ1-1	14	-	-	TGCGCCAGCGGACGACCGGGAGCGAACACTGAAGCTTTCTTT	CASGRPGANTEAFF
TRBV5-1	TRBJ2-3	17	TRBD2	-	TGCGCCAGCAGCTTGTTAAAGACTAGCGGTAGCACAGATACGCAGTATTTT	CASSLLKTSGSTDTQYF
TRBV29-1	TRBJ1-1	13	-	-	TGCAGCGGTCGGAAGTATCTGAACACTGAAGCTTTCTTT	CSGRKYLNTEAFF
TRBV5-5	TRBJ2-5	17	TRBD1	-	TGTGCCAGCAGCTTGGCCCTACAGACAGGGGGCGGACAGACCCAGTACTTC	CASSLALQTGGGQTQYF
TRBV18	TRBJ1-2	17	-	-	TGTGCCAGCTCACCACCTAGTGGGACACAAATTAACTATGGCTACACCTTC	CASSPPSGTQINYGYTF
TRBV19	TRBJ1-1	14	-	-	TGTGCCAGTAGTATAGGAGGGGGGAACACTGAAGCTTTCTTT	CASSIGGGNTEAFF
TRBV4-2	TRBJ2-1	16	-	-	TGTGCCAGCAGAACAACAGGGAAAAATGGTTACAATGAGCAGTTCTTC	CASRTTGKNGYNEQFF
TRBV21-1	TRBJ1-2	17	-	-	TGTGCCAGCAGCAAATGCCCCTGGTGGGGGACCAACTATGGCTACACCTTC	CASSKCPWWGTNYGYTF
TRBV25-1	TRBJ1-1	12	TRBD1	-	TGTGCCAGCAGTGCCCAGGGGGATAAAGCTTTCTTT	CASSAQGDKAFF
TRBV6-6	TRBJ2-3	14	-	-	TGTGCCAGCAGTTCTTTAGCTAGCACAGATACGCAGTATTTT	CASSSLASTDTQYF